These T cell receptor beta chains were read from a single sample in a study of blood T cell repertoires in COVID-19. Using immunoSEQ multiplex PCR, the repertoire was profiled, and TCRdb retains in-frame clones only, with some absent. This sample has roughly 150,000 clones, with roughly 87% found just once. The sequenced sample was PBMCs or T cells enriched from blood (not recorded which). The receptors were gathered from a woman aged 40-49 years who had been exposed to COVID-19. Both conserved end residues are part of each CDR3. A row's size may be missing; if present it is once, few, many or a size class.

V: TRBV4-3; size: -; CDR3: CASSLGLYTGELFF
V: TRBV11-3; size: few; CDR3: CASSLGRSGGSAADTQYF
V: TRBV3-1/TRBV3-2; size: few; CDR3: CASRRGAGGDTQYF
V: TRBV9; size: -; CDR3: CASSGGQGDNQPQHF
V: TRBV5-1; size: -; CDR3: CASIGGMGGYTF
V: TRBV18; size: -; CDR3: CASSPTGGNQPQHF
V: TRBV27; size: -; CDR3: CASSQYTTTSSNQPQHF
V: TRBV5-1; size: once; CDR3: CASSLRVVTEAFF
V: TRBV12-5; size: -; CDR3: CASGIQGYTGELFF
V: TRBV9; size: once; CDR3: CASSVGNSQETQYF
V: TRBV5-8; size: -; CDR3: CASSFRQSGNTIYF
V: TRBV7-9; size: -; CDR3: CASSAGDKLFF
V: TRBV7-2; size: -; CDR3: CASSNRIAGANEQFF
V: TRBV28; size: -; CDR3: CASHRDPYEQYF
V: TRBV7-8; size: -; CDR3: CASSPNPGLGANIQYF